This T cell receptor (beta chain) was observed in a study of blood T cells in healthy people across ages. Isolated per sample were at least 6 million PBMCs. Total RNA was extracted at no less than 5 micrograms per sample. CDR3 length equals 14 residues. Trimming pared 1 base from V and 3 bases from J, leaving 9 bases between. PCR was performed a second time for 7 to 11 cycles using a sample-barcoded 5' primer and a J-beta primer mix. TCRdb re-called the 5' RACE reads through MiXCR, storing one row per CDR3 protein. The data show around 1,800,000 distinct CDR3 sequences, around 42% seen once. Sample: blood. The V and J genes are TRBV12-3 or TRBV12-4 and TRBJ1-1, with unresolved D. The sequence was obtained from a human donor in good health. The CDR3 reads CASSLGTVDTEAFF. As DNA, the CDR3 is TGTGCCAGCAGTTTAGGGACGGTCGACACTGAAGCTTTCTTT.